This TCR beta chain was observed in a study of T cells after yellow fever vaccination. Study at large: Where fractions had low cell numbers, libraries were prepared from them with the SMART-Seq v4 Ultra Low Input RNA kit.

After removal of 1 base from V and 6 bases from J, the junction contained 5 bases not matched to a gene. The CDR3 sequence is 14 residues long. CDR1 and CDR2 (germline): SGHTS, YDEGEE. TCRdb processed the 5' RACE reads anew with MiXCR; each CDR3 protein has one entry. This table holds hundreds of thousands of distinct CDR3 sequences, more than 9% found once. At least ten counts were recorded for this clonotype. This receptor was identified in a man aged 25 to 40 who received the YFV17D yellow fever vaccine. The sample consisted of PBMCs, taken on the day of the yellow fever booster vaccination. This chain joins TRBV5-8 and TRBJ2-3; 7 positions agree with TRBD1. CDR3 loop: CASSLKGAGDTQYF. The CDR3 region has the DNA TGTGCCAGCAGCTTGAAGGGGGCAGGGGATACGCAGTATTTT.